The text below deals with one TCR beta chain. Antigen specificity is unknown. V was shortened by 7 bases and J by 6 bases, with 7 bases between the two germline ends. The CDR3 covers 11 residues. Germline values: CDR1 ENHRY, CDR2 SYGVKD. The data originate from a study of blood T cells in healthy people across ages. Study results and caveats: Per million T cells, TCR beta diversity dropped roughly linearly as age increased.

Per sample, a minimum of 6.5 million PBMCs were isolated. Combining a sample-barcoded 5' primer with a J-beta primer mix, a second PCR ran for roughly 7 to 12 cycles. TCRdb ran MiXCR on the 5' RACE reads and lists one entry per CDR3 protein. The sample consists of under 1 million distinct CDR3 sequences, roughly 44% of them appearing once. The receptor's source is a man in his fifties or sixties in good health. Specimen: blood. The V call is TRBV10-3, the J call TRBJ2-1, with a possible D match to TRBD1 (5 bases). CDR3 bases: TGTGCCATCACCAGGGCCAATGAGCAGTTCTTC. Its translation: CAITRANEQFF.